A single TCR beta chain is shown here with its context. Its antigen is as yet unknown. Germline loops: CDR1 MNHNY, CDR2 SVGAGI (reference sequence). The germline V and J ends were trimmed by 5 bases and 8 bases, with 8 bases remaining between them. The CDR3 spans 11 residues. TRB rearrangements spanning V, D and J were amplified using mixed TRB-A/B primers. TCRdb recomputed calls from the multiplex PCR reads with MiXCR, one row per CDR3 protein. Among about 2,500 distinct CDR3 sequences, 50% to 65% were seen once, and the ten largest hold roughly 71%. The sample comes from a study of T cell repertoires in aging, cancer and after chemotherapy. Study-wide background: Patients with chronic lymphocytic leukemia were sampled before and after fludarabine- or bendamustine-based chemotherapy. Findings of the study overall: Loss of evenness, beyond lost richness, contributed to age-related TCR diversity decline in cancer patients.

TCR beta rearrangements were amplified from peripheral blood genomic DNA. This TCR derives from a human donor with a blood cancer. The sample was blood. The chain combines TRBV6-6 with TRBJ2-3; D not resolved. The CDR3 here is CASSHPPTQYF. The CDR3, as DNA: TGTGCCAGCAGTCACCCCCCTACGCAGTATTTT.